A single sample gave rise to the 3 T cell receptor beta chains below, sequenced in a study of blood T cell repertoires in COVID-19. Some clones are missing from TCRdb's copy, which holds only in-frame ones; the method was immunoSEQ multiplex PCR. Of about 160,000 clones listed, roughly 77% are singletons. The sequencing sample was made of peripheral blood. The source is a human donor in a cohort sampled during active COVID-19.

This clone showed up just a few times. V usage is TRBV2 and J usage is TRBJ2-3, with TRBD1 as a possible D gene (5 bases). Trimming stripped 4 bases from V and 2 bases from J, with 7 bases between. This CDR3 region has 13 residues. The germline CDR1 and CDR2 sequences are SNHLY and FYNNEI. The CDR3 here is CASSGGSTDTQYF. CDR3 sequence (DNA): TGTGCCAGCAGTGGGGGCTCCACAGATACGCAGTATTTT. Using reference TRBV2 and TRBJ2-3 for the parts outside the CDR3, the full variable domain is EPEVTQTPSHQVTQMGQEVILRCVPISNHLYFYWYRQILGQKVEFLVSFYNNEISEKSEIFDDQFSVERPDGSNFTLKIRSTKLEDSAMYFCASSGGSTDTQYFGPGTRLTVL.

The chain recombines TRBV15 with TRBJ2-1; D is ambiguous. CDR1 and CDR2 from the germline V gene are LNHNV and YYDKDF (reference sequence). This CDR3 comprises 15 residues. V was pared by 0 bases and J by 4 bases, with 10 bases between. The chain's CDR3 is CATSRDSVSYNEQFF. The CDR3 region has the DNA TGTGCCACCAGCAGAGATTCAGTTTCTTACAATGAGCAGTTCTTC.

The table lists this clone with a count of one. The chain couples TRBV30 to TRBJ1-1, with D possibly being TRBD1 (5 bases). Trimming pared 2 bases from V and 10 bases from J, leaving 17 bases between. The CDR3 is made up of 13 amino acids. Germline V gene lookup returns CDR1 GTSNPN and CDR2 SVGIG (reference sequence). The CDR3 coding sequence is TGTGCCTGGAGTTCCACCCCAGGGTTTGGAGCTTTCTTT. It encodes CAWSSTPGFGAFF.